One and the same sample provided the 21 T cell receptor beta chains below, sequenced in a study of blood T cell repertoires in COVID-19. Produced via immunoSEQ multiplex PCR; TCRdb's table is partial and in-frame only. The sample lists approximately 160,000 clones; about 88% were seen once. The sequenced material came from PBMCs or T cells enriched from blood (not recorded which). The receptors shown here come from a woman in her 50s who had recovered from COVID-19.

This clone appeared once. V gene TRBV27 combines with J gene TRBJ2-2, with D perhaps matching TRBD2 (6 bases). Germline CDR1 MNHEY, CDR2 SMNVEV (reference sequence). The CDR3 runs to 16 residues. Trimming removed 2 bases from V and 6 bases from J, with 16 bases in between. This CDR3 is CASSLVGRSGSGELFF. CDR3 DNA: TGTGCCAGCAGTTTAGTTGGACGCAGCGGGTCCGGGGAGCTGTTTTTT.

This chain links TRBV6-5 with TRBJ2-7; D may be TRBD1 (5 bases). The CDR3 is made up of 14 amino acids. The germline gives CDR1 MNHEY, CDR2 SVGAGI. Trimming removed 2 bases at V and 5 bases at J, with 13 bases between. CDR3 nucleotides: TGTGCCAGCAGTTACAAACAGGCCCACAACGAGCAGTACTTC. Protein sequence: CASSYKQAHNEQYF.

The V and J genes are TRBV28 and TRBJ2-3, with 7 bases lining up with TRBD1. V was clipped by 1 base and J by 6 bases; unmatched bases: 7. The germline CDR1 and CDR2 sequences are MDHEN and SYDVKM. The CDR3 consists of 15 residues. As DNA, the CDR3 is TGTGCCAGCAGTTTATCACGACAGGGTGCCGATACGCAGTATTTT. Protein: CASSLSRQGADTQYF.

This clone appeared a few times. The CDR3 bases are TGTGCCAGCTCACCTAGTAATCAGCCCCAGCATTTT. This codes for CASSPSNQPQHF. This chain connects TRBV18 to TRBJ1-5; D gene ambiguous. CDR3 length: 12 amino acids. Germline-derived CDR1 and CDR2 are KGHSH and LQKENI. Trimming shortened V by 3 bases and J by 4 bases, and 4 bases separated the two germline ends. The full variable domain, completed using reference TRBV18 and TRBJ1-5, is NAGVMQNPRHLVRRRGQEARLRCSPMKGHSHVYWYRQLPEEGLKFMVYLQKENIIDESGMPKERFSAEFPKEGPSILRIQQVVRGDSAAYFCASSPSNQPQHFGDGTRLSIL.

The J gene is TRBJ2-5, the V gene TRBV7-2; 9 bases are shared with TRBD2. Trimming took 6 bases from V and 5 from J; bases not matched to a gene: 10. This CDR3 comprises 15 residues. Germline V gene sequence: CDR1 SGHTA, CDR2 FQGNSA. CDR3 in DNA: TGTGCCAGCAGTTCGACCGGGACTAGCCGTGAGACCCAGTACTTC. Protein sequence: CASSSTGTSRETQYF.

The chain is built from TRBV28 and TRBJ2-7; maybe TRBD2 (5 bases). CDR3 length: 13 amino acids. Looked up from germline, CDR1 is MDHEN and CDR2 is SYDVKM. The germline V and J ends were trimmed by 6 bases and 9 bases, with 18 bases remaining between them. CDR3 protein: CASSPGSPGWQYF. The CDR3, as DNA: TGTGCCAGCAGCCCCGGGTCACCGGGGTGGCAGTACTTC.

This clone was observed a single time. This chain connects TRBV4-2 to TRBJ1-5; D is undetermined. Per germline, CDR1 LGHNA and CDR2 YNFKEQ. The V end lost 1 base, the J end lost 6 bases, and 16 bases lay between the germline ends. This CDR3 contains 16 residues. CDR3: CASSQVRATAGQPQHF. The CDR3 nucleotides read TGTGCCAGCAGCCAAGTGCGAGCCACGGCGGGTCAGCCCCAGCATTTT.

The rearrangement joins TRBV11-2 to TRBJ2-7; TRBD2 matches at 10 bases. The CDR3 runs 16 residues. With 1 base clipped from V and 1 base from J, the junction kept 4 bases outside the gene matches. CDR1 and CDR2 (germline): SGHAT, FQNNGV. CDR3 in DNA: TGTGCCAGCAGCTTAGCGGGACTAGCGACATCCTACGAGCAGTACTTC. It yields the protein CASSLAGLATSYEQYF.

This chain connects TRBV27 to TRBJ1-2, with D possibly TRBD1 on 5 matching bases. The CDR3 consists of 14 residues. Trimming removed 7 bases from V and 1 base from J, with 13 bases in between. Per germline, CDR1 MNHEY and CDR2 SMNVEV (reference sequence). The CDR3 sequence: CASTPLGGNYGYTF. The CDR3 region has the DNA TGTGCCAGCACTCCCCTCGGGGGTAACTATGGCTACACCTTC.

V is TRBV2 and J is TRBJ2-3, with 10 bases aligning to TRBD2. CDR3 length: 14 amino acids. Germline V gene lookup returns CDR1 SNHLY and CDR2 FYNNEI. The trim removed 8 bases at V and 2 bases at J, leaving 4 bases unmatched. CDR3 amino acids: CASGLAEVTDTQYF. The CDR3 DNA reads as TGTGCCAGCGGACTAGCGGAGGTCACAGATACGCAGTATTTT.

The chain uses TRBV6-5 and TRBJ1-5; weak D call: TRBD1 (6 bases). The germline CDR1 and CDR2 sequences are MNHEY and SVGAGI. The CDR3 sequence is 14 residues long. V lost 9 bases and J 3 bases, leaving 15 bases between the germline ends. CDR3 nucleotide sequence: TGTGCCAGTTTGGGGGCCAGGGACAATCAGCCCCAGCATTTT. It codes for CASLGARDNQPQHF.

The gene calls are TRBV20-1 and TRBJ2-1, with 8 bases identical to TRBD2. This CDR3 is 13 amino acids long. The V gene's germline CDR1 is DFQATT and CDR2 SNEGSKA (reference sequence). After removal of 3 bases from V and 4 bases from J, the junction contained 2 bases not matched to a gene. Here the CDR3 DNA reads TGCAGTGCTAGTGCTAGCGGGTACAATGAGCAGTTCTTC. As protein: CSASASGYNEQFF.

V is TRBV9 and J is TRBJ1-1; TRBD1 agrees at 10 bases. The V gene end was trimmed by 3 bases and the J gene end by 4 bases; junction bases not matched to a gene: 6. CDR3 length: 15 amino acids. The germline V gene encodes CDR1 SGDLS and CDR2 YYNGEE. The CDR3 spells CASSADRDRGTEAFF. The CDR3 DNA is TGTGCCAGCAGCGCGGACCGGGACAGGGGCACTGAAGCTTTCTTT.

The CDR3 loop is CASSPRTGGLNGETQYF. CDR3 bases: TGCGCCAGCAGCCCAAGGACAGGGGGCTTGAATGGAGAGACCCAGTACTTC. V usage is TRBV5-1 and J usage is TRBJ2-5; 11 nucleotides match TRBD1. V gave up 4 bases and J gave up 4 bases; unmatched junction bases: 12. The CDR3 loop spans 17 amino acids. CDR1 and CDR2 from the germline V gene are SGHRS and YFSETQ.

The genes are TRBV28 and TRBJ2-2; a possible D gene is TRBD2 (6 bases). Germline CDR1 reads MDHEN; CDR2 reads SYDVKM. This CDR3 has 16 residues. The ends were cut back, 6 bases at V and 9 bases at J, with 23 bases in the middle. CDR3 sequence reads: CASSLSGTRVVWELFF. CDR3 DNA: TGTGCCAGCAGCCTTAGCGGAACTAGGGTTGTGTGGGAGCTGTTTTTT.

V is TRBV20-1 and J is TRBJ1-2; tentatively, D is TRBD1 (5 bases). Germline V gene sequence: CDR1 DFQATT, CDR2 SNEGSKA (reference sequence). V lost 3 bases and J 4 bases, leaving 15 bases between the germline ends. The CDR3 is made up of 14 amino acids. The CDR3 here is CSASQGQDPYGYTF. The CDR3 bases are TGCAGTGCTAGTCAGGGTCAAGACCCCTATGGCTACACCTTC.

This clone was seen just once. This CDR3 reads CASSSLGQGMNTEAFF. The CDR3 coding sequence is TGTGCCAGCAGCTCCCTAGGACAGGGGATGAACACTGAAGCTTTCTTT. The rearrangement joins TRBV5-6 to TRBJ1-1; 9 bases are shared with TRBD1. Unmatched junction bases numbered 6, after V lost 3 bases and J lost 0 bases. Germline assignment: CDR1 SGHDT and CDR2 YYEEEE. The CDR3 sequence is 16 residues long.

A note on this clone: At one boundary the junction diverges from the germline segment, which might be a read error. Other DNA sequences in this specimen translate into the identical CDR3. This sequence joins TRBV7-9 and TRBJ2-3, with 10 bases that match TRBD2. CDR1 and CDR2 from the germline V gene are SEHNR and FQNEAQ (reference sequence). The CDR3 extends over 14 amino acids. The CDR3 spells CASSLAGGTDTQYF. DNA of the CDR3: TGTGCCAGCAGCCTAGCGGGAGGCACAGATACGCAGTATTTT.

The chain employs TRBV4-2 and TRBJ2-1; D not certain. The V end lost 0 bases, the J end lost 0 bases, and 12 bases lay between the germline ends. The germline CDR1 and CDR2 sequences are LGHNA and YNFKEQ. The CDR3 is made up of 17 amino acids. For the CDR3, the DNA is TGTGCCAGCAGCCAAGATTACGGCGGTAGCTCCTACAATGAGCAGTTCTTC. Translated, it gives CASSQDYGGSSYNEQFF.

This chain connects TRBV30 to TRBJ2-3; 9 nucleotides line up with TRBD2. From germline, CDR1 is GTSNPN and CDR2 SVGIG (reference sequence). The length of the CDR3 is 13 residues. V lost 0 bases, J lost 8 bases, and 3 bases stayed unmatched. The CDR3 DNA reads as TGTGCCTGGAGTGTAGCGGGAGGTTTTACGCAGTATTTT. Translated: CAWSVAGGFTQYF.

A word on this clone: Relative to the germline gene, one junction end is altered; a read error may explain this. The rearrangement links TRBV10-2 to TRBJ1-5; D is perhaps TRBD1 (6 bases). CDR3 length: 16 residues. Per germline, CDR1 WSHSY and CDR2 SAAADI. CDR3 DNA: TGCGCCAGCGGTGAGGGTGGGACACTTAGCAATCAGCCCCAGCATTTT. Translating it yields CASGEGGTLSNQPQHF.